This T cell receptor beta chain was obtained from a study of CD8+CD57+ T cells in acquired aplastic anemia. At the level of the study: Recorded DNA amounts for sorted CD4+ and CD8+ cells had an average of approximately 3 ug.

Whole-study results and caveats: It was found that some 30 CD8+ CDR3 sequences were shared between patients and controls. Patients were compared with controls for CD8+ Simpson's diversity, and no significant difference emerged.

Sequencing involved patients with CD8+CD57+ cell expansion previously shown by flow cytometry. The patients, all of them, had severe acquired aplastic anemia. Trimming shortened V by 0 bases and J by 6 bases, and 10 bases separated the two germline ends. This CDR3 contains 13 residues. CDR1 SGHRS and CDR2 YFSETQ come from the germline V gene. Comments on this clonotype: The antigen remains undetermined.

Genomic DNA acted as the template from which TCR beta VDJ combination and CDR3 sequence profiling were carried out. Via MiXCR, TCRdb re-called the reads, giving one row per CDR3 protein. The top ten hold around 50% of the sample, which has under 250,000 distinct CDR3 sequences, over 55% seen once. The TCR originated in a human donor with aplastic anemia. The chain couples TRBV5-1 to TRBJ2-7; D might be TRBD2 (5 bases). Material: sorted CD4+, CD8+, or CD8+CD57+ T cells (not recorded which) from PBMCs. The CDR3 protein is CASSLERGSEQYF. Written as DNA, the CDR3 is TGCGCCAGCAGCTTGGAACGGGGAAGCGAGCAGTACTTC.